The present TCR beta chain was sequenced within a study of T cell responses to AZD1222 COVID-19 vaccine. V lost 10 bases to trimming and J lost 6 bases, with 19 bases between them. CDR1 and CDR2 (germline): SGHTA, FQGNSA. The CDR3 runs 13 residues. General study findings and limits: Vaccine-related CD4 TCRs covered spike, predominating at 160-218 and 743-854. Most donors were white British and more were female, and clonal diversity was possibly underestimated. Reports say nearly half of spike-specific TCRs go after unmutated variant regions.

Second doses at about 4 or about 12 weeks were pooled. For this clone: The antigen is not known.

The data were produced by immunoSEQ multiplex PCR, yet TCRdb's version contains in-frame clones alone and is incomplete. The table has about 120,000 clones, 88% seen once. This chain joins TRBV7-2 and TRBJ2-7, with D unclear. Source: peripheral blood, taken 28 days after the second AZD1222 dose. The TCR was taken from an adult who received the AZD1222 COVID-19 vaccine. CDR3 sequence reads: CAINPLVGPEQYF. DNA of the CDR3: TGTGCCATCAACCCGTTGGTTGGGCCCGAGCAGTACTTC.